This T cell receptor beta chain was recovered during a study of blood T cell repertoires in COVID-19 (dated by TCRdb to 2019 to 2021). At the level of the whole study: Collaborator samples came from the United States, Italy and Spain and covered acute and convalescent phases of COVID-19. HLA class I and class II types, where available, came from metadata supplied by the sample provider rather than from assay-based typing. The prospective study material was composed of cDNA or gDNA derived from T cells, B-cell-depleted T cells, or PBMCs. Subjects who had been exposed to COVID-19, were actively infected with it, or had recovered from it provided the deeply sampled blood TCRbeta repertoires that made up the dataset. The repertoires were made available in a free public database intended to serve as a resource for research on the immune response to SARS-CoV-2. Nearly every sample came with metadata listing a de-identified subject ID, COVID-19 status, age in years and sex. The samples were drawn from two sources: the first 160 participants of the ongoing ImmuneRACE study, and some 1,300 subjects contributed by 6 global collaborators. On the study overall, not on this receptor specifically: The amount of clinical and demographic metadata varied by source and participant and was provided uncurated.

One collaborating source in Seattle enrolled patients while the patients were actively infected and followed the patients over time throughout the course of disease. Collaborating institutions collected whole blood in K2EDTA tubes following their own protocols. For TCRbeta analysis, collaborator samples were shipped as frozen whole blood, as isolated PBMCs, or as DNA extracted from either sample type. A note on this clone: This receptor's antigen is unknown. The record has no base qualities; no much larger clone is one base away.

TCRbeta CDR3 regions were amplified from genomic DNA using the immunoSEQ Assay, a bias-controlled multiplex PCR. The original methods were these. Within the assay, amplification of reference gene primers was used to estimate how many nucleated cells each sample contained. To quantify the absolute abundance of each unique TCRbeta CDR3 rearrangement, sequence reads were collapsed and filtered. For each sample, productive Simpson clonality was calculated by taking the square root of Simpson's diversity index across productive rearrangements. TCRdb re-hosts the immuneACCESS table, in-frame sequences only. Its copies lack some clones; in the studies checked, an unresolved V gene accounts for under half of them, and the cause for the rest is not known. V, J and clone size reflect that table, while D and trimming were determined from the DNA. This sample comprises roughly 86,000 clones, roughly 88% of them detected only once. The ten largest clones take up 3% to 3.5% of the sample.

Trimming takes 10 bases off V and 4 bases off J; junction bases not matched to a gene: 2. The CDR1 and CDR2 encoded by the germline V gene are MDHEN and SYDVKM. From its cysteine to its phenylalanine, the CDR3 spans 12 amino acids. The DNA shown is the 36-base CDR3, in frame from base 1. What was sequenced was peripheral blood. The chain links TRBV28 with TRBJ2-2; 8 central nucleotides agree with TRBD1. This receptor was obtained from an elderly woman with COVID-19, enrolled during active disease. CDR3 region: CATRGLTGELFF. The bases are TGTGCCACCAGGGGGCTCACCGGGGAGCTGTTTTTT.